This record concerns one TCR beta chain sequence. Its antigen is currently unknown. 13 Jbeta primers and 60 Vbeta primers were used for the PCR. Generated by immunoSEQ multiplex PCR, the TCRdb table keeps only in-frame clones and is missing some. There are roughly 50,000 clones in the sample, with approximately 13% held by the top ten. These data originate in a study of cytomegalovirus exposure and HLA in healthy donors. Study results and limitations: Analysis performed later showed TCR beta chains linked to HLA being more clonally expanded than equally common others. Researchers catalogued over 150 TCR beta chains as cytomegalovirus-associated. Specificity of three CMV-associated chains for CMV antigens was verified in vitro.

The origin of this receptor is a woman in her sixties in good health and CMV-seropositive. Sequencing was performed on PBMCs.

The CDR3 region has the DNA TGCAGCGTGATCGGGACAGCAAACACCTACTACGAGCAGTACTTC. This codes for CSVIGTANTYYEQYF. V usage is TRBV29-1 and J usage is TRBJ2-7; TRBD1 agrees at 7 bases. Germline V gene lookup returns CDR1 SQVTM and CDR2 ANQGSEA. This CDR3 contains 15 residues. J was trimmed by 3 bases and V by 6 bases; bases with no gene match: 14.